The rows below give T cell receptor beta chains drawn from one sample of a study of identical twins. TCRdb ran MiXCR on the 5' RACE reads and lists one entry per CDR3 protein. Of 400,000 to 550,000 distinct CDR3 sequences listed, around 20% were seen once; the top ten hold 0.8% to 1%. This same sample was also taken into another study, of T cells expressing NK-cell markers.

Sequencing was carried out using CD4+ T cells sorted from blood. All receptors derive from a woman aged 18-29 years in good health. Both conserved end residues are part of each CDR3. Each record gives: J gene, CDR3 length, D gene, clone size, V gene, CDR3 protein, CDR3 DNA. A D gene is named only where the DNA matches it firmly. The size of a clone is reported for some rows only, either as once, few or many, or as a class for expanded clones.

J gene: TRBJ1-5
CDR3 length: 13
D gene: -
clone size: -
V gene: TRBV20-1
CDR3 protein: CSATTGSGQPQHF
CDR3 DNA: TGCAGTGCTACAACAGGGAGCGGTCAGCCCCAGCATTTT

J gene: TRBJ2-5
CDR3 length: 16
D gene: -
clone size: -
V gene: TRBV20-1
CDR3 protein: CSARRTGQPKIETQYF
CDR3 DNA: TGCAGTGCTAGAAGAACAGGGCAACCGAAGATCGAGACCCAGTACTTC

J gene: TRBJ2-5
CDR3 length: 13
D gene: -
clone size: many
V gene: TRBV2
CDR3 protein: CASRRGDQETQYF
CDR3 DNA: TGTGCCAGCCGTCGCGGGGACCAAGAGACCCAGTACTTC

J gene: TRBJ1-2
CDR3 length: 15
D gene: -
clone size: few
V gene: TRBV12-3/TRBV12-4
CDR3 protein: CASSFGPDLRGGYTF
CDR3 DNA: TGTGCCAGCAGTTTTGGTCCTGACCTTCGGGGTGGCTACACCTTC

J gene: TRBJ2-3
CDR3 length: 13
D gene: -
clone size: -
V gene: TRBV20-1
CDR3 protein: CSASRDRSDTQYF
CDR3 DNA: TGCAGTGCGAGCCGGGATCGTTCGGATACGCAGTATTTT

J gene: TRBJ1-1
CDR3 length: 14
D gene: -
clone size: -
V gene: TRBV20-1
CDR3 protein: CSARVGGASTEAFF
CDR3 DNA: TGCAGTGCTAGAGTGGGGGGCGCGAGCACTGAAGCTTTCTTT

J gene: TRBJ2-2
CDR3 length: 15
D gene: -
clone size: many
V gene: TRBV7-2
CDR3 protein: CASSWDAANTGELFF
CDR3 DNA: TGTGCCAGCAGCTGGGACGCCGCGAACACCGGGGAGCTGTTTTTT

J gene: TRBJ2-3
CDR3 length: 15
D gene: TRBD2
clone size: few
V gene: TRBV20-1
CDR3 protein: CSARDTLAGGDTQYF
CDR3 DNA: TGCAGTGCTAGAGATACCCTAGCGGGGGGAGATACGCAGTATTTT

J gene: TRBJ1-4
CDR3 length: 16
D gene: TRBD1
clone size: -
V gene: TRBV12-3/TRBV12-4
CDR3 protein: CATRTGGEGTNEKLFF
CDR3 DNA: TGTGCCACCCGGACAGGGGGCGAAGGAACTAATGAAAAACTGTTTTTT

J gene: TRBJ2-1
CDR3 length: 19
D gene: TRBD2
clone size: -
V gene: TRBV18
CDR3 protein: CASSPGGVGSGLSYNEQFF
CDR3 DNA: TGTGCCAGCTCACCAGGGGGGGTTGGTAGCGGGCTCTCCTACAATGAGCAGTTCTTC

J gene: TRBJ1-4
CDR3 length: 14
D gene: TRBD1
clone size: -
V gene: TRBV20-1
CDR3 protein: CSATTGGPDEKLFF
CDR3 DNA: TGCAGTGCGACGACAGGGGGCCCGGATGAAAAACTGTTTTTT

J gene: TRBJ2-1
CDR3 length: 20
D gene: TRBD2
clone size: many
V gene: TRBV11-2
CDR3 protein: CASSQYRGTSGRTSYNEQFF
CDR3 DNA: TGTGCCAGCAGCCAGTATAGGGGGACTAGCGGGAGGACGTCCTACAATGAGCAGTTCTTC

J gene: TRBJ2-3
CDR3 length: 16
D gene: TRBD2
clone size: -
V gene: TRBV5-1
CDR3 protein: CASSLGTSGGMDTQYF
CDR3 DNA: TGCGCCAGCAGTTTAGGGACTAGCGGGGGGATGGATACGCAGTATTTT

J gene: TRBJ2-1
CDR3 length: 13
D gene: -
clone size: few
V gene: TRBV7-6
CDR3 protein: CASSLAEYNEQFF
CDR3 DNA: TGTGCCAGCAGCTTAGCAGAGTACAATGAGCAGTTCTTC

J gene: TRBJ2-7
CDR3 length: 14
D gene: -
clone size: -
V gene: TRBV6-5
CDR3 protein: CASSYSRRDYEQYF
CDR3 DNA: TGTGCCAGCAGTTACTCCCGCAGGGACTACGAGCAGTACTTC

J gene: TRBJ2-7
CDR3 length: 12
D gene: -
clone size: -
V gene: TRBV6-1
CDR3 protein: CASSEVSYEQYF
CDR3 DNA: TGTGCCAGCAGTGAAGTCTCCTACGAGCAGTACTTC

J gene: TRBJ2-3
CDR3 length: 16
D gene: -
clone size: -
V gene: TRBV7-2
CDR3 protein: CASSLGPRRGTDTQYF
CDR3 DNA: TGTGCCAGCAGCTTAGGGCCGAGGCGGGGTACAGATACGCAGTATTTT

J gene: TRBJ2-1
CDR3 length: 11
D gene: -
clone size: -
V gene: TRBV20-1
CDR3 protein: CSANSPNEQFF
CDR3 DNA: TGCAGTGCGAATAGTCCCAATGAGCAGTTCTTC

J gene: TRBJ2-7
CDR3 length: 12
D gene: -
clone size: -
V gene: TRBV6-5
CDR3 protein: CASSRGTYEQYF
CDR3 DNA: TGTGCCAGCAGTAGGGGTACCTACGAGCAGTACTTC

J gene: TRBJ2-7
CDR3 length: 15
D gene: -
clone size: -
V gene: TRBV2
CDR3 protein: CASRARQSRSYEQYF
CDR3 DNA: TGTGCCAGCAGGGCACGACAGTCCCGCTCCTACGAGCAGTACTTC